This T cell receptor (beta chain) is from a study of cytomegalovirus exposure and HLA in healthy donors. General study results and limits: Exclusion as indistinguishable affected some V segments, including TRBV6-2 and TRBV6-3. Most TCR sequences showed up rarely, but some public TCRs showed up in many donors. Later analysis identified 16,000 or so TCR beta sequences associated with HLA alleles, using a false discovery rate threshold of 0.05. The listing of 150 to 200 TCR beta chains classed them as cytomegalovirus-associated.

Researchers ran the PCR with 60 Vbeta and 13 Jbeta primers. Here immunoSEQ multiplex PCR was the method, and the copy in TCRdb shows in-frame clones only, minus some. The table lists tens of thousands of clones, 76% of them singletons. Germline CDR1 reads MDHEN; CDR2 reads SYDVKM. Deletions cut 6 bases from V and 5 bases from J, with 13 bases between. The CDR3 contains 13 residues. On this clone itself: Its antigen is not known.

What was sequenced was PBMCs. The source is a male donor in good health and CMV-seronegative. The chain couples TRBV28 to TRBJ1-2, with D possibly matching TRBD1 (6 bases). CDR3 coding DNA: TGTGCCAGCAGCACCGGACAGAGATATGGCTACACCTTC. Translating it yields CASSTGQRYGYTF.